Following are 30 T cell receptor beta chains from one sample sequenced in a study of immune cell composition in non-small cell lung cancer. Profiled with immunoSEQ multiplex PCR; TCRdb holds only in-frame clones, not every one. The profile shows some 6,700 clones, 70% of them singletons. Input material: lung tumor tissue. The receptors stem from a human donor with non-small cell lung cancer.

The CDR3 bases are TGTGCCAGCAGTATAACCGGACAGGGGTGGAACACTGAAGCTTTCTTT. Its protein product is CASSITGQGWNTEAFF. The chain uses TRBV28 and TRBJ1-1, with 9 bases fitting TRBD1. This CDR3 comprises 16 residues. V trimming: 5 bases; J trimming: 1 base; junction bases outside the gene matches: 8. Germline V lookup: CDR1 MDHEN, CDR2 SYDVKM.

The chain joins TRBV27 to TRBJ2-7; 11 bases align to TRBD1. The germline V gene encodes CDR1 MNHEY and CDR2 SMNVEV (reference sequence). Trimming at V came to 5 bases and at J to 6 bases, leaving 9 bases not matched to a gene. The CDR3 loop spans 15 amino acids. CDR3 in DNA: TGTGCCAGCAGTGCTACCGGGACAGGGGGGGGCGAGCAGTACTTC. As protein: CASSATGTGGGEQYF.

The CDR3 DNA follows: TGTGCCAGCAGGGAGGACAGATACAATGAGCAGTTCTTC. This codes for CASREDRYNEQFF. The chain uses TRBV28 and TRBJ2-1; D may be TRBD1 (6 bases). There are 13 residues in the CDR3. Trimming cost V 6 bases and J 4 bases, with 10 bases left between them. Germline-derived CDR1 and CDR2 are MDHEN and SYDVKM.

This chain connects TRBV6-5 to TRBJ2-5; maybe TRBD2 (5 bases). Germline assignment: CDR1 MNHEY and CDR2 SVGAGI. Trimming pared 2 bases from V and 2 bases from J, leaving 15 bases between. The CDR3 runs 16 residues. Here the CDR3 DNA reads TGTGCCAGCAGTTACCCCTCCTGGAGCGGTCAAGAGACCCAGTACTTC. This translates into CASSYPSWSGQETQYF.

The chain is built from TRBV5-4 and TRBJ2-1; maybe TRBD2 (5 bases). V was shortened by 4 bases and J by 0 bases, with 11 bases between the two germline ends. Germline CDR1 SGHNT, CDR2 YYREEE (reference sequence). This CDR3 contains 15 residues. The DNA of the CDR3 is TGTGCCAGCAGCCGGAGCGGAGGCTCCTACAATGAGCAGTTCTTC. This encodes CASSRSGGSYNEQFF.

The rearrangement joins TRBV28 to TRBJ1-5; no reliable D call. Trimming took off 4 bases at V and 2 bases at J, with 15 bases between the two ends. The CDR3 has 16 amino acids. CDR1 is MDHEN, CDR2 SYDVKM, per germline. CDR3 DNA: TGTGCCAGCAGTTCGGTCGGGGTTGTCGGCAATCAGCCCCAGCATTTT. It specifies CASSSVGVVGNQPQHF.

The V and J genes are TRBV5-1 and TRBJ2-7; maybe TRBD1 (5 bases). The CDR3 is 13 amino acids. Trimming removed 3 bases from V and 3 bases from J, with 10 bases in between. CDR1 and CDR2 from the germline V gene are SGHRS and YFSETQ. The CDR3 DNA reads as TGCGCCAGCAGCTCAGACAGCCGCTACGAGCAGTACTTC. It yields the protein CASSSDSRYEQYF.

The table lists this clone with a count of one. As DNA, the CDR3 is TGTGCCACTCGACAGGGCGGAGTGAATTCACCCCTCCACTTT. Translated: CATRQGGVNSPLHF. This sequence joins TRBV10-3 and TRBJ1-6; the match to TRBD1 covers 7 bases. The trim removed 10 bases at V and 7 bases at J, leaving 10 bases unmatched. In germline, CDR1 is ENHRY, CDR2 SYGVKD. The CDR3 loop spans 14 amino acids.

The chain employs TRBV18 and TRBJ2-1; 11 bases align to TRBD2. The germline CDR1 and CDR2 sequences are KGHSH and LQKENI. The J segment lost 4 bases and the V segment lost 2 bases, leaving 4 bases of the junction unmatched. The CDR3 extends over 16 amino acids. CDR3 in DNA: TGTGCCAGCTCACCAATCGGGACTAGCGGATACAATGAGCAGTTCTTC. It specifies CASSPIGTSGYNEQFF.

The chain joins TRBV7-6 to TRBJ2-1, with D tentatively TRBD2 (8 bases). Trimming shortened V by 5 bases and J by 0 bases, and 23 bases separated the two germline ends. Germline V gene lookup returns CDR1 SGHVS and CDR2 FNYEAQ. CDR3 size: 19 residues. The CDR3 loop is CASSLGGRGGPSSYNEQFF. DNA of the CDR3: TGTGCCAGCAGCCTAGGGGGCCGGGGGGGCCCGAGCTCCTACAATGAGCAGTTCTTC.

CDR3 region: CASSLTSGRGSEQYF. The CDR3 nucleotides are TGTGCCAGCAGCCTCACTAGCGGGAGGGGTTCCGAGCAGTACTTC. The gene calls are TRBV14 and TRBJ2-7; 13 nucleotides align to TRBD2. The germline gives CDR1 SGHDN, CDR2 FVKESK. This CDR3 has 15 amino acids. The V and J ends lost 4 bases and 6 bases, in that order; junction bases with no gene match: 6.

This clone has only a few counts. The J gene is TRBJ1-6, the V gene TRBV27; 7 bases are a match to TRBD1. The CDR3 runs to 15 residues. V gave up 8 bases and J gave up 7 bases; unmatched junction bases: 11. CDR1 is MNHEY and CDR2 is SMNVEV in the germline V gene (reference sequence). The CDR3 protein is CASRTGEYRNSPLHF. The CDR3 region has the DNA TGTGCCAGCCGCACAGGGGAATATCGGAATTCACCCCTCCACTTT.

This rearrangement joins TRBV21-1 to TRBJ2-1; TRBD1, the table's D call, was not compared with the DNA. TRBV21-1 is listed as a pseudogene. The CDR3 is 18 residues long. The CDR3 DNA is TGTGCCAGCAGCAAAGGGGTTAACAGAACAAGCTCCTACAATGAGCAGTTCTTC. This translates into CASSKGVNRTSSYNEQFF.

The chain has TRBV6-5 and TRBJ1-1, with a weak D call TRBD1 (5 bases). CDR3 length equals 14 residues. Germline-derived CDR1 and CDR2 are MNHEY and SVGAGI. Between the trimmed V and J ends, which lost 0 bases and 1 base, there was a span of 6 bases. The CDR3 reads CASSYSQGNTEAFF. The CDR3 DNA reads as TGTGCCAGCAGTTACTCGCAGGGGAACACTGAAGCTTTCTTT.

This clone was found a few times. The rearrangement uses TRBV6-5 and TRBJ1-5; 7 bases fit TRBD1. This CDR3 spans 16 amino acids. Trimming cost V 0 bases and J 7 bases; bases outside gene matches: 9. Germline values: CDR1 MNHEY, CDR2 SVGAGI. The DNA of the CDR3 is TGTGCCAGCAGTTACTCTGCGGCAGGGGGATACCAGCCCCAGCATTTT. Encoded protein: CASSYSAAGGYQPQHF.

This clone came up once. This sequence joins TRBV10-2 and TRBJ2-5, with a tentative D call TRBD1 (6 bases). The CDR3 consists of 12 residues. The V end lost 8 bases, the J end lost 5 bases, and 12 bases lay between the germline ends. Germline lookup yields CDR1 WSHSY and CDR2 SAAADI. CDR3 in amino acids: CASSPGAETQYF. The CDR3 DNA follows: TGCGCCAGCTCGCCAGGGGCGGAGACCCAGTACTTC.

The rearrangement links TRBV6-1 to TRBJ1-1; D unresolved. CDR1 is MNHNS and CDR2 is SASEGT in the germline V gene. Trimming took off 1 base at V and 1 base at J, with 10 bases between the two ends. This CDR3 comprises 15 residues. CDR3 sequence: CASSEVWAPNTEAFF. In DNA form, the CDR3 reads TGTGCCAGCAGTGAAGTCTGGGCGCCGAACACTGAAGCTTTCTTT.

The chain carries TRBV7-8 and TRBJ2-6; TRBD1 matches at 11 bases. J gave up 2 bases and V 3 bases, and 0 bases lay outside the gene matches. Per germline, CDR1 SGHVS and CDR2 FQNEAQ. This CDR3 spans 16 amino acids. The DNA of the CDR3 is TGTGCCAGCAGCTTGGGACAGGGGGCTGGGGCCAACGTCCTGACTTTC. It encodes CASSLGQGAGANVLTF.

This chain links TRBV4-2 with TRBJ2-7; the D gene is possibly TRBD1 (5 bases). Trimming shortened V by 0 bases and J by 0 bases, and 15 bases separated the two germline ends. The length of the CDR3 is 17 residues. CDR1 LGHNA and CDR2 YNFKEQ come from the germline V gene. The CDR3 nucleotides read TGTGCCAGCAGCCAAGATATCCAGACAGAGAGCTCCTACGAGCAGTACTTC. This gives the protein CASSQDIQTESSYEQYF.

The V call is TRBV6-4, the J call TRBJ1-3; D remains ambiguous. Germline V gene lookup returns CDR1 MRHNA and CDR2 SNTAGT. Trimming took 6 bases from V and 8 from J, leaving 11 bases between them. The CDR3 has 12 residues. Here the CDR3 DNA reads TGTGCCAGCAGGAGCCCCCAATACACCATATATTTT. As protein: CASRSPQYTIYF.

The gene calls are TRBV5-1 and TRBJ2-5; TRBD2 matches at 7 bases. With 2 bases clipped from V and 3 bases from J, the junction kept 7 bases outside the gene matches. This CDR3 spans 15 amino acids. CDR1 SGHRS and CDR2 YFSETQ come from the germline V gene. CDR3 amino acids: CASSLTTAGEETQYF. The CDR3 DNA reads TGCGCCAGCAGCTTAACTACTGCGGGGGAAGAGACCCAGTACTTC. Based on the CDR3 plus reference TRBV5-1 and TRBJ2-5, the full variable domain is KAGVTQTPRYLIKTRGQQVTLSCSPISGHRSVSWYQQTPGQGLQFLFEYFSETQRNKGNFPGRFSGRQFSNSRSEMNVSTLELGDSALYLCASSLTTAGEETQYFGPGTRLLVL.

CDR3 in amino acids: CAGRGRRLAGHYEQYF. CDR3 in DNA: TGTGCCGGAAGGGGTCGGCGGCTAGCGGGACACTACGAGCAGTACTTC. The J gene is TRBJ2-5, the V gene TRBV30, with 9 bases lining up with TRBD2. The J call may not be correct, given that the DNA end is closer to TRBJ2-7. CDR1 and CDR2 from the germline V gene are GTSNPN and SVGIG (reference sequence). This CDR3 is built from 16 residues.

The V call is TRBV6-4, the J call TRBJ2-5; TRBD2 aligns across 7 bases. The CDR3 loop spans 15 amino acids. Germline trimming cut 6 bases from V and 5 bases from J; bases unmatched to any gene: 12. Germline CDR1 reads MRHNA; CDR2 reads SNTAGT. CDR3 DNA sequence: TGTGCCAGCAGCGAAGACCGGGGGGAGTTGGAGACCCAGTACTTC. This translates into CASSEDRGELETQYF.

The V and J genes are TRBV4-1 and TRBJ2-6; 9 positions match TRBD1. The CDR3 length is 19 residues. The trim removed 3 bases at V and 1 base at J, leaving 10 bases unmatched. The germline V gene encodes CDR1 MGHRA and CDR2 YSYEKL. As DNA, the CDR3 is TGCGCCAGCAGCCATGCCCGGGACAGGGTGGAATCTGGGGCCAACGTCCTGACTTTC. The encoded protein is CASSHARDRVESGANVLTF.

The rearrangement joins TRBV30 to TRBJ2-4; possibly TRBD2 for D (5 bases). Germline V gene data show CDR1 as GTSNPN and CDR2 as SVGIG (reference sequence). V lost 0 bases and J 0 bases, leaving 15 bases between the germline ends. This CDR3 is 17 amino acids long. The CDR3 loop reads CAWSVLEGVPAKNIQYF. CDR3 DNA sequence: TGTGCCTGGAGTGTATTAGAGGGAGTTCCAGCCAAAAACATTCAGTACTTC.

The chain is built from TRBV9 and TRBJ2-5; D is ambiguous. The length of the CDR3 is 13 residues. Germline V lookup: CDR1 SGDLS, CDR2 YYNGEE. V lost 0 bases, J lost 1 base, and 4 bases lay in between. The CDR3 sequence is CASSVASQETQYF. The CDR3 DNA sequence: TGTGCCAGCAGCGTAGCCTCCCAAGAGACCCAGTACTTC.

The CDR3 bases are TGTGCCAGCAGCTTAGGGGGCAGCGAGCAGTACTTC. This sequence encodes CASSLGGSEQYF. V is TRBV11-2 and J is TRBJ2-7; D perhaps matches TRBD1 (5 bases). CDR3 size: 12 residues. Germline assignment: CDR1 SGHAT and CDR2 FQNNGV. Trimming pared 1 base from V and 6 bases from J, leaving 7 bases between.

The sample holds one count of this clone. This chain connects TRBV6-5 to TRBJ2-7, with TRBD1 matching over 8 bases. Trimming cost V 4 bases and J 0 bases; bases outside gene matches: 5. Germline CDR1 MNHEY, CDR2 SVGAGI. This CDR3 comprises 15 residues. In DNA form, the CDR3 reads TGTGCCAGCAGTTTTGGGACAGGACTCTCCTACGAGCAGTACTTC. Translation gives CASSFGTGLSYEQYF.

The J gene is TRBJ1-1, the V gene TRBV18, with 9 bases that match TRBD1. The CDR3 length is 15 residues. CDR1 is KGHSH, CDR2 LQKENI, per germline. With V trimmed by 4 bases and J by 4 bases, 7 bases remained unmatched. Here the CDR3 reads CASSQGTGLGTEAFF. CDR3 sequence (DNA): TGTGCCAGCTCACAGGGGACAGGGTTGGGCACTGAAGCTTTCTTT.

The sample holds a few counts of this clone. The rearrangement uses TRBV7-8 and TRBJ2-7; 14 bases line up with TRBD2. Unmatched junction bases numbered 12, after V lost 5 bases and J lost 0 bases. Germline CDR1 SGHVS, CDR2 FQNEAQ. This CDR3 has 19 residues. CDR3 sequence reads: CASSPRTSGGPFSSYEQYF. CDR3 DNA: TGTGCCAGCAGCCCCCGGACTAGCGGGGGGCCCTTTAGCTCCTACGAGCAGTACTTC.